The 23 T cell receptor beta chains in this list originate from one sample, sequenced in a study of cytomegalovirus exposure and HLA in healthy donors. The study ran its PCR with 60 Vbeta and 13 Jbeta primers. Profiling relied on immunoSEQ multiplex PCR, and the TCRdb table lists in-frame clones only, not all of them. This table has over 95,000 clones, 70% to 85% appearing once. Sequencing used PBMCs. The receptors derive from a woman aged 18-30 years in good health and CMV-seronegative.

The chain carries TRBV7-2 and TRBJ1-5; D not resolved. CDR3 length: 15 residues. CDR1 and CDR2 (germline): SGHTA, FQGNSA. With 1 base removed from V and 0 bases from J, the gap between germline ends came to 7 bases. Written as DNA, the CDR3 is TGTGCCAGCAGCTTAGACAGTTCTAGCAATCAGCCCCAGCATTTT. As protein: CASSLDSSSNQPQHF.

This chain connects TRBV7-9 to TRBJ1-1; tentatively, D is TRBD1 (6 bases). The CDR3 loop spans 14 amino acids. Germline V gene lookup returns CDR1 SEHNR and CDR2 FQNEAQ (reference sequence). The germline V and J ends were trimmed by 5 bases and 8 bases, with 18 bases remaining between them. In nucleotides, the CDR3 is TGTGCCAGCAGCCTTACACAGGGATTTCAGGAAGCTTTCTTT. Translated, it gives CASSLTQGFQEAFF.

This chain uses TRBV7-9 with TRBJ2-3; perhaps TRBD2 as D (6 bases). There are 15 residues in the CDR3. Germline loops: CDR1 SEHNR, CDR2 FQNEAQ (reference sequence). V shed 3 bases and J shed 2 bases, with 12 bases lying between them. The CDR3 spells CASSLTGVNTDTQYF. For the CDR3, the DNA is TGTGCCAGCAGCTTGACGGGGGTTAACACAGATACGCAGTATTTT.

This clone was found once. The CDR3 spells CASSIGVDSYMNTEAFF. In DNA, the CDR3 is TGTGCCAGTAGTATCGGTGTCGACAGCTACATGAACACTGAAGCTTTCTTT. This chain links TRBV19 with TRBJ1-1, with a weak D call TRBD1 (5 bases). CDR3 length: 17 residues. Deletions cut 3 bases from V and 0 bases from J, with 17 bases between. Germline-derived CDR1 and CDR2 are LNHDA and SQIVND (reference sequence). Using reference TRBV19 and TRBJ1-1 for the parts outside the CDR3, the full variable domain is DGGITQSPKYLFRKEGQNVTLSCEQNLNHDAMYWYRQDPGQGLRLIYYSQIVNDFQKGDIAEGYSVSREKKESFPLTVTSAQKNPTAFYLCASSIGVDSYMNTEAFFGQGTRLTVV.

This clone was found once. The chain has TRBV4-2 and TRBJ2-1; 13 bases align to TRBD2. V was pared by 0 bases and J by 7 bases, with 9 bases of the junction left unmatched. CDR1 and CDR2 (germline): LGHNA, YNFKEQ. The CDR3 is made up of 18 amino acids. CDR3 nucleotides: TGTGCCAGCAGCCAAGAAACCCCCGGACTAGCGGGAGCAAATGAGCAGTTCTTC. Its protein product is CASSQETPGLAGANEQFF.

The chain joins TRBV30 to TRBJ1-5, with D unresolved. Trimming pared 2 bases from V and 1 base from J, leaving 6 bases between. Germline CDR1 GTSNPN, CDR2 SVGIG (reference sequence). CDR3 length equals 13 residues. The CDR3 protein is CAWSKESNQPQHF. The CDR3 DNA reads TGTGCCTGGAGTAAGGAGAGCAATCAGCCCCAGCATTTT. Filled out from reference TRBV30 and TRBJ1-5, the complete variable domain reads SQTIHQWPATLVQPVGSPLSLECTVEGTSNPNLYWYRQAAGRGLQLLFYSVGIGQISSEVPQNLSASRPQDRQFILSSKKLLLSDSGFYLCAWSKESNQPQHFGDGTRLSIL.

This clone showed up just once. The genes are TRBV2 and TRBJ2-3, with 8 bases fitting TRBD2. V gave up 3 bases and J gave up 3 bases; unmatched junction bases: 2. This CDR3 comprises 14 residues. Germline V gene sequence: CDR1 SNHLY, CDR2 FYNNEI. The CDR3 nucleotides are TGTGCCAGCAGTGATCGGGGGGGGACAGATACGCAGTATTTT. Translation gives CASSDRGGTDTQYF. Looking up the rest from reference TRBV2 and TRBJ2-3 gives the full variable domain: EPEVTQTPSHQVTQMGQEVILRCVPISNHLYFYWYRQILGQKVEFLVSFYNNEISEKSEIFDDQFSVERPDGSNFTLKIRSTKLEDSAMYFCASSDRGGTDTQYFGPGTRLTVL.

The chain uses TRBV7-4 and TRBJ2-7, with TRBD1 identical over 7 bases. The trim removed 5 bases at V and 0 bases at J, leaving 7 bases unmatched. The CDR3 contains 15 residues. Germline CDR1 is SGHVT and CDR2 is SQSDAQ. CDR3 loop: CASSPRQGPSYEQYF. The CDR3 nucleotides read TGTGCCAGCAGCCCTCGACAGGGACCCTCCTACGAGCAGTACTTC.

The J gene is TRBJ1-2, the V gene TRBV29-1; 9 nucleotides agree with TRBD1. CDR3 length: 15 residues. Looked up from germline, CDR1 is SQVTM and CDR2 is ANQGSEA. V shed 4 bases and J 8 bases; nucleotides not matched to a gene: 14. The CDR3 here is CSVARSQGTGLGYTF. The DNA of the CDR3 is TGCAGCGTTGCACGTAGTCAAGGGACAGGGTTAGGCTACACCTTC.

This clone was seen a handful of times. This rearrangement joins TRBV28 to TRBJ2-3, with D perhaps TRBD1 (5 bases). Trimming cost V 3 bases and J 1 base, with 8 bases left between them. Germline V CDR1 and CDR2: MDHEN, SYDVKM. The CDR3 is 14 amino acids. CDR3 in amino acids: CASSFLQGTDTQYF. The CDR3 DNA reads TGTGCCAGCAGTTTTTTACAGGGCACAGATACGCAGTATTTT.

The V gene is TRBV28, the J gene TRBJ2-7; TRBD1 might be the D (6 bases). The germline V gene encodes CDR1 MDHEN and CDR2 SYDVKM. CDR3 length: 13 amino acids. V was trimmed by 6 bases and J by 7 bases, leaving 16 bases between them. DNA of the CDR3: TGTGCCAGCAGCCCATATGGTACAGGGGAGCAGTACGTC. The encoded protein is CASSPYGTGEQYV.

V and J are TRBV19 and TRBJ2-1; TRBD1 aligns across 10 bases. Trimming at V came to 7 bases and at J to 6 bases, leaving 9 bases not matched to a gene. The germline CDR1 and CDR2 sequences are LNHDA and SQIVND (reference sequence). This CDR3 has 15 amino acids. The CDR3: CASNKDRGLINEQFF. CDR3 in DNA: TGTGCCAGTAATAAAGACAGGGGGCTAATCAATGAGCAGTTCTTC.

The chain combines TRBV19 with TRBJ2-3, with D tentatively TRBD2 (6 bases). The V end was cut by 0 bases, the J end by 5 bases, with 9 bases between. CDR3 length: 14 residues. CDR1 is LNHDA, CDR2 SQIVND, per germline (reference sequence). This chain's CDR3 is CASSIDRGVDTQYF. The CDR3 DNA reads as TGTGCCAGTAGTATAGATCGCGGGGTAGATACGCAGTATTTT.

The chain employs TRBV7-9 and TRBJ2-5; 7 bases fit TRBD2. Germline V gene lookup returns CDR1 SEHNR and CDR2 FQNEAQ (reference sequence). This CDR3 comprises 15 residues. Losses at the gene ends were 1 base for V and 5 bases for J; bases not matched to a gene: 7. The CDR3 bases are TGTGCCAGCAGCTTAGTTAGACTAGCTGGTGAGACCCAGTACTTC. This encodes CASSLVRLAGETQYF. The whole variable domain, remainder taken from reference TRBV7-9 and TRBJ2-5, is DTGVSQNPRHKITKRGQNVTFRCDPISEHNRLYWYRQTLGQGPEFLTYFQNEAQLEKSRLLSDRFSAERPKGSFSTLEIQRTEQGDSAMYLCASSLVRLAGETQYFGPGTRLLVL.

The chain joins TRBV27 to TRBJ2-1; weak D call: TRBD2 (6 bases). This CDR3 is 12 amino acids long. The V gene's germline CDR1 is MNHEY and CDR2 SMNVEV (reference sequence). V dropped 0 bases and J dropped 10 bases, with 7 bases sitting between them. The CDR3 coding sequence is TGTGCCAGCAGTTTATCGGAGGGGGAGCAGTTCTTC. This encodes CASSLSEGEQFF.

This clone is a singleton in its sample. The rearrangement uses TRBV7-9 and TRBJ2-1; a possible D gene is TRBD2 (5 bases). This CDR3 region has 14 residues. In germline, CDR1 is SEHNR, CDR2 FQNEAQ (reference sequence). Trimming took off 5 bases at V and 5 bases at J, with 13 bases between the two ends. CDR3 DNA sequence: TGTGCCAGCAGCCATTCGACGGGGAACAATGAGCAGTTCTTC. This encodes CASSHSTGNNEQFF.

The chain joins TRBV7-2 to TRBJ1-2; D not certain. The V gene lost 2 bases and the J gene lost 8 bases, with 18 bases spanning the gap. This CDR3 is 15 amino acids long. Germline V gives CDR1 SGHTA, CDR2 FQGNSA. The CDR3 is CASSLSIRGQEGYTF. The CDR3 DNA follows: TGTGCCAGCAGCTTAAGCATTCGAGGGCAGGAGGGCTACACCTTC. The full variable domain, rest sourced from reference TRBV7-2 and TRBJ1-2, is GAGVSQSPSNKVTEKGKDVELRCDPISGHTALYWYRQSLGQGLEFLIYFQGNSAPDKSGLPSDRFSAERTGGSVSTLTIQRTQQEDSAVYLCASSLSIRGQEGYTFGSGTRLTVV.

The chain has TRBV12-2 and TRBJ1-2; TRBD1 reflects the table's D call only, with no check against the DNA. TRBV12-2 is listed as a pseudogene. The CDR3 totals 19 residues. The CDR3 spells CASRDGFRDTPEGVYGYTF. The CDR3 coding sequence is TGTGCAAGTCGCGATGGATTCCGGGACACGCCCGAAGGGGTCTATGGCTACACCTTC.

This chain uses TRBV4-2 with TRBJ2-2; 10 bases are shared with TRBD2. With V trimmed by 1 base and J by 1 base, 3 bases remained unmatched. This CDR3 contains 17 residues. In germline, CDR1 is LGHNA, CDR2 YNFKEQ. As DNA, the CDR3 is TGTGCCAGCAGCCAAGGATTAGCGGGGGGGAACACCGGGGAGCTGTTTTTT. Protein product: CASSQGLAGGNTGELFF.

The genes are TRBV2 and TRBJ2-1; 10 positions agree with TRBD2. The CDR3 sequence is 18 residues long. V lost 6 bases to trimming and J lost 1 base; unmatched junction nucleotides: 12. Germline CDR1 is SNHLY and CDR2 is FYNNEI. CDR3 sequence (DNA): TGTGCCAGCAGCCAACGGGGTGGAGCGGGAGGGTCCTACAATGAGCAGTTCTTC. Protein: CASSQRGGAGGSYNEQFF. Full variable domain (missing parts from reference TRBV2 and TRBJ2-1): EPEVTQTPSHQVTQMGQEVILRCVPISNHLYFYWYRQILGQKVEFLVSFYNNEISEKSEIFDDQFSVERPDGSNFTLKIRSTKLEDSAMYFCASSQRGGAGGSYNEQFFGPGTRLTVL.

The V call is TRBV5-4, the J call TRBJ1-6; 8 nucleotides match TRBD1. Germline CDR1 reads SGHNT; CDR2 reads YYREEE (reference sequence). The CDR3 is made up of 15 amino acids. With V trimmed by 1 base and J by 7 bases, 4 bases remained unmatched. CDR3 sequence: CASSLSGTGNSPLHF. CDR3 DNA sequence: TGTGCCAGCAGCTTGTCCGGGACAGGCAATTCACCCCTCCACTTT.

CDR3 amino acids: CASSLDYTDTQYF. CDR3 in DNA: TGCGCCAGCAGCTTGGACTACACAGATACGCAGTATTTT. This chain links TRBV5-1 with TRBJ2-3; D remains ambiguous. Germline CDR1 and CDR2: SGHRS and YFSETQ. The germline V and J ends were trimmed by 0 bases and 2 bases, with 4 bases remaining between them. The CDR3 extends over 13 amino acids.

The chain has TRBV5-1 and TRBJ1-1; D unclear. Per germline, CDR1 SGHRS and CDR2 YFSETQ. With 0 bases removed from V and 4 bases from J, the gap between germline ends came to 10 bases. The length of the CDR3 is 14 residues. CDR3 amino acids: CASSLGVGSTEAFF. The CDR3 DNA reads as TGCGCCAGCAGCTTGGGAGTCGGGAGCACTGAAGCTTTCTTT.